A selection of T cell receptor beta chains follows, all from one sample in a study of T cells after yellow fever vaccination. Via MiXCR, TCRdb re-called the 5' RACE reads, giving one row per CDR3 protein. The table lists some 350,000 distinct CDR3 sequences, 3% to 4.5% of them singletons. The source material was PBMCs, sampled 5 days after the yellow fever booster vaccination. These receptors came from a young man who received the YFV17D yellow fever vaccine. The CDR3 runs from the conserved cysteine through the conserved F or W. D genes are given only for firm matches. Part of the rows lack a size; the others show once, few, many or a class for expanded clones.

J: TRBJ2-5
V: TRBV7-9
D: -
size: few
DNA: TGTGCCAGCAACGGTGCGGAGGAGACCCAGTACTTC
CDR3: CASNGAEETQYF

J: TRBJ1-1
V: TRBV29-1
D: -
size: -
DNA: TGCAGCGTTGGTGAGGGCACAACGAACACTGAAGCTTTCTTT
CDR3: CSVGEGTTNTEAFF

J: TRBJ1-2
V: TRBV4-2
D: TRBD1
size: -
DNA: TGTGCCAGCAGCCAAGAAAGGACAGGGCTTAGTGGCTACACCTTC
CDR3: CASSQERTGLSGYTF

J: TRBJ2-1
V: TRBV29-1
D: TRBD2
size: few
DNA: TGCAGCGTCAGAGCGGGGAGCTACAATGAGCAGTTCTTC
CDR3: CSVRAGSYNEQFF

J: TRBJ1-2
V: TRBV5-1
D: -
size: few
DNA: TGCGCCAGCAGCTCTGTACGGGGCCCCTATGGCTACACCTTC
CDR3: CASSSVRGPYGYTF

J: TRBJ2-3
V: TRBV2
D: -
size: many
DNA: TGTGCCAGCGGGGGGGCCTCACGCACAGATACGCAGTATTTT
CDR3: CASGGASRTDTQYF

J: TRBJ2-4
V: TRBV6-5
D: -
size: few
DNA: TGTGCCAGCAGTTACTATGGACTAGCCAAAAACATTCAGTACTTC
CDR3: CASSYYGLAKNIQYF

J: TRBJ1-6
V: TRBV5-1
D: -
size: -
DNA: TGCGCCAGCAGCGCCCGGGGCGAAAATTCACCCCTCCACTTT
CDR3: CASSARGENSPLHF

J: TRBJ2-3
V: TRBV7-2
D: -
size: many
DNA: TGTGCCAGCAGCTACAGGGCAGATACGCAGTATTTT
CDR3: CASSYRADTQYF

J: TRBJ1-5
V: TRBV20-1
D: TRBD1
size: -
DNA: TGCAGTGCTAGCGCAACCGGGACAGGGATAGGGTTAAGCAATCAGCCCCAGCATTTT
CDR3: CSASATGTGIGLSNQPQHF

J: TRBJ1-2
V: TRBV20-1
D: TRBD1
size: many
DNA: TGCAGTGCTAGATCCAGACAGGGGTACGGTGGCTACACCTTC
CDR3: CSARSRQGYGGYTF

J: TRBJ2-2
V: TRBV7-8
D: TRBD2
size: -
DNA: TGTGCCACCAGATCACTAGCGGGGGAAGGAACCGGGGAGCTGTTTTTT
CDR3: CATRSLAGEGTGELFF

J: TRBJ2-5
V: TRBV5-1
D: -
size: many
DNA: TGCGCCAGCAGCCCGGGACGGGGACAAGAGACCCAGTACTTC
CDR3: CASSPGRGQETQYF

J: TRBJ2-3
V: TRBV5-1
D: -
size: -
DNA: TGCGCCAGCAGCTGGATGGAGGGTGAGGATCGAGGGCAGTATTTT
CDR3: CASSWMEGEDRGQYF

J: TRBJ1-2
V: TRBV4-2
D: TRBD1
size: few
DNA: TGTGCCAGCAGCCACGACGAGACAGGGGATAGTTTCAACTATGGCTACACCTTC
CDR3: CASSHDETGDSFNYGYTF

J: TRBJ2-5
V: TRBV25-1
D: -
size: -
DNA: TGTGCCAGCCGGGGGGCGGCCCCGGAGACCCAGTACTTC
CDR3: CASRGAAPETQYF

J: TRBJ2-3
V: TRBV7-2
D: TRBD2
size: few
DNA: TGTGCCAGCAGCTTCGGCGGGACTAGCGGGGGGAGTACGCAGTATTTT
CDR3: CASSFGGTSGGSTQYF

J: TRBJ2-7
V: TRBV5-1
D: -
size: -
DNA: TGCGCCAGCAGCTTGCGACCGGACAGAGCAGCCTACGAGCAGTACTTC
CDR3: CASSLRPDRAAYEQYF

J: TRBJ2-2
V: TRBV4-3
D: TRBD2
size: many
DNA: TGCGCCAGCAGCCAAGAAAGGAGACTAGCGTCGGACACCGGGGAGCTGTTTTTT
CDR3: CASSQERRLASDTGELFF

J: TRBJ1-5
V: TRBV4-1
D: -
size: -
DNA: TGCGCCAGCAGCCAAGAATCCCGCAATCAGCCCCAGCATTTT
CDR3: CASSQESRNQPQHF

J: TRBJ1-3
V: TRBV7-8
D: -
size: few
DNA: TGTGCCAGCAGCTCAAACCGGGCCGGGGGAAACACCATATATTTT
CDR3: CASSSNRAGGNTIYF

J: TRBJ2-7
V: TRBV5-1
D: -
size: many
DNA: TGTGCCAGCAGCAGAGGACAGACCTACGAGCAGTACTTC
CDR3: CASSRGQTYEQYF

J: TRBJ2-7
V: TRBV10-3
D: TRBD1
size: many
DNA: TGTGCCATCAGCAAGGGGGCCGAGGCGGACTACGAGCAGTACTTC
CDR3: CAISKGAEADYEQYF

J: TRBJ1-1
V: TRBV7-9
D: -
size: many
DNA: TGTGCCAGCAGCCTTATGGGGGGGCTGAACACTGAAGCTTTCTTT
CDR3: CASSLMGGLNTEAFF

J: TRBJ2-2
V: TRBV12-3/TRBV12-4
D: -
size: many
DNA: TGTGCCAGTAGGGGTAGCGGAGCCGGGGAGCTGTTTTTT
CDR3: CASRGSGAGELFF